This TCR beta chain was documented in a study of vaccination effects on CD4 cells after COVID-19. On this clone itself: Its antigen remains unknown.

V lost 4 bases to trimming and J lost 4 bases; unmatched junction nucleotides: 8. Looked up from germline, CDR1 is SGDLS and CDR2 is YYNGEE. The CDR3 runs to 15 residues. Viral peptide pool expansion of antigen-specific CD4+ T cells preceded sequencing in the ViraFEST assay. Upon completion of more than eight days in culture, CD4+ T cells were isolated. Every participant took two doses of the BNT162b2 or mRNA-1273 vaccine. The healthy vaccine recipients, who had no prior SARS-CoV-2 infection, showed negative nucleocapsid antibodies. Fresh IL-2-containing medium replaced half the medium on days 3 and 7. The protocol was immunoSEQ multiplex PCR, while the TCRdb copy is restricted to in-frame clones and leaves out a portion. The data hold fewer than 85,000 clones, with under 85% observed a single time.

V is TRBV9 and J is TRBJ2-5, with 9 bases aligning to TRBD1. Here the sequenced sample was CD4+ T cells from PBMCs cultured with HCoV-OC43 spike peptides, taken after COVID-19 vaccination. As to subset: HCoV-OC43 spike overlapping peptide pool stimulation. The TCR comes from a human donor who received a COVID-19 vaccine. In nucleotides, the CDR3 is TGTGCCAGCAGCTTTACAGGGGGCACCCCAGAGACCCAGTACTTC. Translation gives CASSFTGGTPETQYF.